The 21 T cell receptor beta chains below come from one sample, sequenced in a study of CXCR3-negative and CXCR3-positive naive CD8 T cells. Via 5' RACE with UMI labels, TRB cDNA libraries were prepared. With the 5' RACE reads reprocessed, TCRdb shows one record per CDR3 protein and no DNA. The ten top clones account for roughly 1.5%, within a sample of roughly 71,000 distinct CDR3 sequences. Sequences were obtained from naive CXCR3- CD8+ T cells from blood. Documented subset: CD45RO-CCR7+CD27+CD95- naive CD8+ T cells lacking CXCR3 (TNR3-). The receptors here all came from a human donor in good health. Some clones in this sample may be carry-over from other donors' samples.

This chain links TRBV7-2 with TRBJ2-5; the TCRdb call, TRBD1, lacks DNA for checking. Per germline, CDR1 SGHTA and CDR2 FQGNSA. This CDR3 region has 13 residues. The CDR3 here is CASSWAGGETQYF.

The J gene is TRBJ1-2, the V gene TRBV7-9. The germline gives CDR1 SEHNR, CDR2 FQNEAQ (reference sequence). The CDR3 covers 12 residues. The CDR3 sequence is CASSLEGHGYTF.

The chain employs TRBV27 and TRBJ1-5; the D gene TCRdb calls, TRBD1, cannot be checked with no DNA. Germline assignment: CDR1 MNHEY and CDR2 SMNVEV (reference sequence). The CDR3 runs 15 residues. CDR3: CASSDRGNSNQPQHF.

The rearrangement joins TRBV4-1 to TRBJ2-4; TCRdb designates TRBD2, a call that cannot be tested without DNA. Germline-derived CDR1 and CDR2 are MGHRA and YSYEKL. The CDR3 contains 18 residues. The CDR3 loop reads CASSQGVGGSFTKNIQYF.

The V and J genes are TRBV7-2 and TRBJ1-1; the TCRdb D gene call, TRBD1, has no DNA to confirm it. The CDR3 is 13 residues long. The V gene's germline CDR1 is SGHTA and CDR2 FQGNSA. The CDR3 sequence: CASSSTGSPEAFF. Variable domain in full (rest from reference TRBV7-2 and TRBJ1-1): GAGVSQSPSNKVTEKGKDVELRCDPISGHTALYWYRQSLGQGLEFLIYFQGNSAPDKSGLPSDRFSAERTGGSVSTLTIQRTQQEDSAVYLCASSSTGSPEAFFGQGTRLTVV.

The chain is built from TRBV20-1 and TRBJ1-1; TCRdb selects TRBD1, and the lack of DNA leaves this call unchecked. There are 13 residues in the CDR3. Looked up from germline, CDR1 is DFQATT and CDR2 is SNEGSKA (reference sequence). CDR3 region: CSARMTGDTEAFF.

V is TRBV11-3 and J is TRBJ2-7; TCRdb's assignment of TRBD1 cannot be checked, as there is no DNA. Germline V CDR1 and CDR2: SGHNT, YENEEA. The CDR3 is 13 amino acids. The CDR3 sequence is CASSLRGSGEQYF. Full variable domain (remainder filled in from reference TRBV11-3 and TRBJ2-7): EAGVVQSPRYKIIEKKQPVAFWCNPISGHNTLYWYLQNLGQGPELLIRYENEEAVDDSQLPKDRFSAERLKGVDSTLKIQPAELGDSAVYLCASSLRGSGEQYFGPGTRLTVT.

The V gene is TRBV9, the J gene TRBJ2-7; TCRdb returns TRBD1, unconfirmable since there is no DNA. CDR1 and CDR2 from the germline V gene are SGDLS and YYNGEE. This CDR3 contains 13 residues. The CDR3 spells CASSVGDGNEQYF. Full variable domain (remainder filled in from reference TRBV9 and TRBJ2-7): DSGVTQTPKHLITATGQRVTLRCSPRSGDLSVYWYQQSLDQGLQFLIQYYNGEERAKGNILERFSAQQFPDLHSELNLSSLELGDSALYFCASSVGDGNEQYFGPGTRLTVT.

The V gene is TRBV4-2, the J gene TRBJ2-3; TCRdb's assignment of TRBD2 cannot be checked, as there is no DNA. The CDR3 covers 16 residues. From germline, CDR1 is LGHNA and CDR2 YNFKEQ. CDR3 region: CASSQDPAGSTDTQYF.

The chain combines TRBV5-1 with TRBJ2-3; the TCRdb call, TRBD2, lacks DNA for checking. The CDR3 sequence is 16 residues long. In germline, CDR1 is SGHRS, CDR2 YFSETQ. CDR3 residues: CASSTLAGGRGDTQYF.

The rearrangement links TRBV3-1 to TRBJ2-1; TCRdb indicates TRBD2, and absent DNA this call remains unverified. CDR1 LGHDT and CDR2 YNNKEL come from the germline V gene (reference sequence). This CDR3 has 15 residues. This CDR3 is CASSQTSGGYNEQFF.

The chain has TRBV9 and TRBJ2-7; TCRdb calls TRBD2, which cannot be checked without DNA. The CDR3 covers 14 residues. In germline, CDR1 is SGDLS, CDR2 YYNGEE. CDR3 loop: CASSTSGREEEQYF.

The chain links TRBV20-1 to TRBJ2-7; without DNA, the TCRdb call of TRBD1 cannot be checked. Germline V gives CDR1 DFQATT, CDR2 SNEGSKA (reference sequence). The CDR3 contains 14 residues. CDR3 loop: CSARVRDRGHEQYF.

The gene calls are TRBV4-2 and TRBJ1-1; TCRdb's D call, TRBD1, is unchecked because there is no DNA. Germline lookup yields CDR1 LGHNA and CDR2 YNFKEQ. The CDR3 consists of 16 residues. CDR3 in amino acids: CASSQIWGGVNTEAFF.

The chain recombines TRBV29-1 with TRBJ2-5; the TRBD1 assignment by TCRdb is unverifiable without DNA. Germline V gene lookup returns CDR1 SQVTM and CDR2 ANQGSEA. The CDR3 sequence is 14 residues long. The CDR3 sequence is CSVNGQGRQETQYF.

The chain is built from TRBV7-9 and TRBJ2-7; TCRdb designates TRBD1, a call that cannot be tested without DNA. CDR3 length equals 16 residues. CDR1 is SEHNR and CDR2 is FQNEAQ in the germline V gene (reference sequence). The CDR3 sequence: CASSLSITPSSYEQYF.

This chain uses TRBV7-6 with TRBJ2-7; TCRdb indicates TRBD2, and absent DNA this call remains unverified. Germline assignment: CDR1 SGHVS and CDR2 FNYEAQ. The CDR3 loop spans 15 amino acids. Here the CDR3 reads CASSLTSDPIYEQYF. Supplemented by reference TRBV7-6 and TRBJ2-7, the full variable domain reads GAGVSQSPRYKVTKRGQDVALRCDPISGHVSLYWYRQALGQGPEFLTYFNYEAQQDKSGLPNDRFSAERPEGSISTLTIQRTEQRDSAMYRCASSLTSDPIYEQYFGPGTRLTVT.

The rearrangement joins TRBV27 to TRBJ2-1; TCRdb selects TRBD1, and the lack of DNA leaves this call unchecked. The CDR3 runs 16 residues. CDR1 is MNHEY, CDR2 SMNVEV, per germline (reference sequence). This chain's CDR3 is CASSSYRVRSYNEQFF.

V and J are TRBV11-2 and TRBJ2-3; TCRdb indicates TRBD1, and absent DNA this call remains unverified. This CDR3 region has 16 residues. CDR1 and CDR2 from the germline V gene are SGHAT and FQNNGV. CDR3 in amino acids: CASSLGTATSTDTQYF.

The V call is TRBV14, the J call TRBJ2-2; TCRdb designates TRBD1, a call that cannot be tested without DNA. Looked up from germline, CDR1 is SGHDN and CDR2 is FVKESK. The CDR3 consists of 18 residues. The CDR3 protein is CASSQDWVDMSGTGELFF.

The chain uses TRBV12-3 or TRBV12-4 and TRBJ2-5; TCRdb picks TRBD1, but there is no DNA to check that call. CDR3 length: 14 residues. CDR3 region: CASSLYREQETQYF.